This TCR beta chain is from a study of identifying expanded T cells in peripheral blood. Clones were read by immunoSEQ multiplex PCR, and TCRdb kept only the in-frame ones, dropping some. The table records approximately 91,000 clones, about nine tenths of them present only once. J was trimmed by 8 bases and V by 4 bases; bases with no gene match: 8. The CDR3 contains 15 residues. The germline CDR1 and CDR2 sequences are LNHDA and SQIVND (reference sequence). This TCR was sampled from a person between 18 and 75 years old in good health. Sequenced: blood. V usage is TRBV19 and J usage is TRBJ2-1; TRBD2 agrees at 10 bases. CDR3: CASSTASGSTYEQFF. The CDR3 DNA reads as TGTGCCAGTAGTACCGCTAGCGGGAGTACGTATGAGCAGTTCTTC.